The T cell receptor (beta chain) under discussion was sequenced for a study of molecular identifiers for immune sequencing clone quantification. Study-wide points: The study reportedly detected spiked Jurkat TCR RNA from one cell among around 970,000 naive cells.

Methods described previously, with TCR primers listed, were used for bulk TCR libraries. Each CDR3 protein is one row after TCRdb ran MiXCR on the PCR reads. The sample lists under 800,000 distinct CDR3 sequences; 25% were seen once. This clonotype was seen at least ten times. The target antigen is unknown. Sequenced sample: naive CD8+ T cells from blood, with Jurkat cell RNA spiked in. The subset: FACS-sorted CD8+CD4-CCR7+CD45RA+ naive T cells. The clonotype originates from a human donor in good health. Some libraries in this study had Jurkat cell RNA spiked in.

The CDR3 nucleotides read TGTGCCAGCAGTGGAGACACAGGGGTAGAGACCCAGTACTTC. This translates into CASSGDTGVETQYF. The rearrangement joins TRBV27 to TRBJ2-5, with 7 bases that match TRBD1. Germline trimming cut 5 bases from V and 4 bases from J; bases unmatched to any gene: 7. This CDR3 is 14 amino acids long. The germline V gene encodes CDR1 MNHEY and CDR2 SMNVEV (reference sequence).